This T cell receptor beta chain was retrieved from a study of blood T cell repertoires in COVID-19. Study overall: Samples came from the United States, Italy and Spain, spanning acute and convalescent COVID-19. T cells, B-cell-depleted T cells, or PBMCs provided the cDNA or gDNA that served as material.

V was pared by 11 bases and J by 2 bases, with 22 bases between. The germline gives CDR1 ENHRY, CDR2 SYGVKD. This CDR3 has 15 residues. How the authors handled the data: Reference gene primers were amplified, and this amplification served to estimate nucleated cell counts. TCRdb's copy holds only in-frame clones and misses some; the assay was immunoSEQ multiplex PCR. Clonal size and the V and J genes are those of that table, whereas D and trimming came from the DNA. This sample has 250,000 or so clones, with roughly 82% found just once. The sequence derives from a man aged 35 to 55 who had recovered from COVID-19. J is TRBJ2-7 and V is TRBV10-3, with a weak D call TRBD1 (6 bases). Material: peripheral blood. CDR3 amino acids: CAVHTGIPGTYEQYF. The CDR3, as DNA: TGTGCCGTCCACACAGGGATCCCTGGGACCTACGAGCAGTACTTC.